The entry that follows covers one T cell receptor beta chain sequence. The antigen is undetermined. This record comes from a study of cytomegalovirus exposure and HLA in healthy donors. Regarding the study as a whole: Among TCR beta chains, those listed as cytomegalovirus-associated numbered 164. Presence/absence analysis assumed near-uniform sequencing depth across donors.

Use of 60 Vbeta and 13 Jbeta primers characterized the PCR. Assay: immunoSEQ multiplex PCR; the TCRdb copy retains only in-frame clones and omits some. The sample records about 170,000 clones, roughly 80% being singletons. Specimen: PBMCs. This TCR came from a woman aged 45-60 years in good health and CMV-seropositive.

CDR3 nucleotide sequence: TGTGCCAGCAGTGAATGGGCGACCGTTAACTATGGCTACACCTTC. Translating gives CASSEWATVNYGYTF. The chain uses TRBV2 and TRBJ1-2; D ambiguous. V gave up 2 bases and J gave up 1 base, with 11 bases separating them. Per germline, CDR1 SNHLY and CDR2 FYNNEI. CDR3 length: 15 amino acids.